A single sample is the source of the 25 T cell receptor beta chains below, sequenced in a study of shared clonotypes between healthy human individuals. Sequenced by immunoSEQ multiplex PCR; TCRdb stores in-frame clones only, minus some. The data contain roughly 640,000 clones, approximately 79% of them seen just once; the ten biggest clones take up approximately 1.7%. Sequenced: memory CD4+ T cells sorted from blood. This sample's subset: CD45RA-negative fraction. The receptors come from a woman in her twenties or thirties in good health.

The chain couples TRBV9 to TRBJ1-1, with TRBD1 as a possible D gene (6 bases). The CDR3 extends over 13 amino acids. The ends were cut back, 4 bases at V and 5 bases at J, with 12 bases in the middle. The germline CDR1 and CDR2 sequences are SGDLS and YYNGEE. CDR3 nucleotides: TGTGCCAGCAGCACGGGACAATGGACTGAAGCTTTCTTT. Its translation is CASSTGQWTEAFF. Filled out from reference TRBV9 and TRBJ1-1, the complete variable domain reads DSGVTQTPKHLITATGQRVTLRCSPRSGDLSVYWYQQSLDQGLQFLIQYYNGEERAKGNILERFSAQQFPDLHSELNLSSLELGDSALYFCASSTGQWTEAFFGQGTRLTVV.

This CDR3 reads CASSPAGGPNTQYF. DNA for the CDR3: TGTGCCAGCAGTCCTGCCGGAGGGCCGAATACGCAGTATTTT. The rearrangement links TRBV28 to TRBJ2-3; possibly TRBD2 for D (6 bases). The germline V gene encodes CDR1 MDHEN and CDR2 SYDVKM. The CDR3 sequence is 14 residues long. The V gene lost 5 bases and the J gene lost 7 bases, with 16 bases spanning the gap.

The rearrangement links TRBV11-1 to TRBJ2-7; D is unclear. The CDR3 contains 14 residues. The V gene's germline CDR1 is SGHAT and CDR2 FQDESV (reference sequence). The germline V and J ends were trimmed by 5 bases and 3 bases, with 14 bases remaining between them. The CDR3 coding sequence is TGTGCCAGCAGCCCAGGATCAGAAAGCTACGAGCAGTACTTC. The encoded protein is CASSPGSESYEQYF.

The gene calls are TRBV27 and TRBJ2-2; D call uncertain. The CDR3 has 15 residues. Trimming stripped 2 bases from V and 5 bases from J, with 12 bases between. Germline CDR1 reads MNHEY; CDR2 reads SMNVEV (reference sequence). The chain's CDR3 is CASSLLAMDTGELFF. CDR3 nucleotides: TGTGCCAGCAGTTTACTCGCTATGGATACCGGGGAGCTGTTTTTT.

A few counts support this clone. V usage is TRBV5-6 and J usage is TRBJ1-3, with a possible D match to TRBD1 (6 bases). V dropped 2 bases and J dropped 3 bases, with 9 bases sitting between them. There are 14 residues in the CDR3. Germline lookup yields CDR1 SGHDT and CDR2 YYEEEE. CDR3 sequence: CASSFNRVGNTIYF. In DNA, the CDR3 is TGTGCCAGCAGCTTCAACAGGGTTGGAAACACCATATATTTT.

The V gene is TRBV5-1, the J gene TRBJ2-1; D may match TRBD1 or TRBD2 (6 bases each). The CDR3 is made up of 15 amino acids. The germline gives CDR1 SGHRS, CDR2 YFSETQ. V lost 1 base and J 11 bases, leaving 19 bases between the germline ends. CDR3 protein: CASSLPLGDWGQQFF. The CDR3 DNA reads TGCGCCAGCAGCTTGCCCCTTGGGGACTGGGGGCAGCAGTTCTTC.

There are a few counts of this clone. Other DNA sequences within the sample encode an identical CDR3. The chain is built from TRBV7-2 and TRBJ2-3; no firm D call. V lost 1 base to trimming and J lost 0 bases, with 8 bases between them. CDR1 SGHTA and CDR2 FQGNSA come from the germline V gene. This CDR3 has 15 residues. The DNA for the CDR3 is TGTGCCAGCAGCTTAGGACATCCGAGCACAGATACGCAGTATTTT. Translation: CASSLGHPSTDTQYF.

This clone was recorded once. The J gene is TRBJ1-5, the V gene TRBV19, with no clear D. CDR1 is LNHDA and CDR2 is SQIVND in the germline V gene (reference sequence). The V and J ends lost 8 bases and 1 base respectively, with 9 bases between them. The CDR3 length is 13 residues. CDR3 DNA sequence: TGTGCCAGTGCCCATGGGAGCAATCAGCCCCAGCATTTT. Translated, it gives CASAHGSNQPQHF.

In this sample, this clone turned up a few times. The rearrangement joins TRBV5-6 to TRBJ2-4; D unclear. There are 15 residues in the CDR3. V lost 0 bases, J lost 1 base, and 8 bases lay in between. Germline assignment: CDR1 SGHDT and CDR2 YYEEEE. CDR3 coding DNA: TGTGCCAGCAGCTTGGAGGTGTTCGCCAAAAACATTCAGTACTTC. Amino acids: CASSLEVFAKNIQYF.

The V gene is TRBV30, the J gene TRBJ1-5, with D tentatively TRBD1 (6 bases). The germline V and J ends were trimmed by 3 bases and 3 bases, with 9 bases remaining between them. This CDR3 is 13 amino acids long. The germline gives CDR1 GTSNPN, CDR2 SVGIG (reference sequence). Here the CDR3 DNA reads TGTGCCTGGAGCACAGGGCTCAATCAGCCCCAGCATTTT. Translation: CAWSTGLNQPQHF.

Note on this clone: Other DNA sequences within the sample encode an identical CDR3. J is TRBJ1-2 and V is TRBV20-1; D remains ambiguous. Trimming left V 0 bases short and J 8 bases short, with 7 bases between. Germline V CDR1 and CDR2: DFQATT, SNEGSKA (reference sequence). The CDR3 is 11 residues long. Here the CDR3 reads CSARDYGGYTF. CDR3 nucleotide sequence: TGCAGTGCTAGAGATTACGGGGGCTACACCTTC.

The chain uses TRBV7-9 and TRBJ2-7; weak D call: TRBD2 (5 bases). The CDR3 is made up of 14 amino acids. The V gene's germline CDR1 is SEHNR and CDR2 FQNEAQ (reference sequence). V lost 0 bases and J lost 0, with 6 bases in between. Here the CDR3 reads CASSLAGNSYEQYF. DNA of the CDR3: TGTGCCAGCAGCTTAGCCGGGAACTCCTACGAGCAGTACTTC.

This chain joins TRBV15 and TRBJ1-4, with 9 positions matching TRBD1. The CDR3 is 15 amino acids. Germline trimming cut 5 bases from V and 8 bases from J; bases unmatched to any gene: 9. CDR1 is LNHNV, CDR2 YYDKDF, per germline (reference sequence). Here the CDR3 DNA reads TGTGCCACCAGCTGGGGACAGGGCAATATGGAAAAACTGTTTTTT. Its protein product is CATSWGQGNMEKLFF.

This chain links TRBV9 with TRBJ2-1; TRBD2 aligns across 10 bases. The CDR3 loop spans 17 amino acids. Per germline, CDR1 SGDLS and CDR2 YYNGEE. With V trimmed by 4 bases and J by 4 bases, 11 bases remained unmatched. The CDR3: CASSSEREGPKYNEQFF. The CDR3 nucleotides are TGTGCCAGCAGCTCAGAGCGGGAGGGCCCGAAATACAATGAGCAGTTCTTC.

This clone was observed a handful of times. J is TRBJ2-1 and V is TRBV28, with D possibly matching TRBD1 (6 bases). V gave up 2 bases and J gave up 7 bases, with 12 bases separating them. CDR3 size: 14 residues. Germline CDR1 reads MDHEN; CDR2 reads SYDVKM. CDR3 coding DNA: TGTGCCAGCAGTTTACGGCACAGGGATAATGAGCAGTTCTTC. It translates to CASSLRHRDNEQFF. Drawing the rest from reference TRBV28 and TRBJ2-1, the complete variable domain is DVKVTQSSRYLVKRTGEKVFLECVQDMDHENMFWYRQDPGLGLRLIYFSYDVKMKEKGDIPEGYSVSREKKERFSLILESASTNQTSMYLCASSLRHRDNEQFFGPGTRLTVL.

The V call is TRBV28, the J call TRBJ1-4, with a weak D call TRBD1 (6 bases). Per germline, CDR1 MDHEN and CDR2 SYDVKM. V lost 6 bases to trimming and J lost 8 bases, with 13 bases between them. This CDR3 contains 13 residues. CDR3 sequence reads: CASRTGLWEKLFF. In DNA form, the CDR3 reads TGTGCCAGCAGAACAGGGCTATGGGAAAAACTGTTTTTT.

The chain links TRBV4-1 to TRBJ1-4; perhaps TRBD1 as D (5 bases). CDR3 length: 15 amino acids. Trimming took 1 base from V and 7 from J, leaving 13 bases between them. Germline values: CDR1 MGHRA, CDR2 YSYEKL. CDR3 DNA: TGCGCCAGCAGCCAAGCTGGGGCGTCTGTTGAAAAACTGTTTTTT. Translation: CASSQAGASVEKLFF.

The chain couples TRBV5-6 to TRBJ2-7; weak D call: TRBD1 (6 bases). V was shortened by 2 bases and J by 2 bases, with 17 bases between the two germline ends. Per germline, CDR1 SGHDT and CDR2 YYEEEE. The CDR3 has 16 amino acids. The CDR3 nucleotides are TGTGCCAGCAGCTTTTATTCAGGGGCCCTTACCTACGAGCAGTACTTC. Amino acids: CASSFYSGALTYEQYF.

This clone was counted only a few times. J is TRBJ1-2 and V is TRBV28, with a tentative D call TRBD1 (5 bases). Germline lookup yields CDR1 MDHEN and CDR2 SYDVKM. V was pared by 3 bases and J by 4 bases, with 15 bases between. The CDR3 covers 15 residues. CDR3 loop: CASSFGGTSLYGYTF. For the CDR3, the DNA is TGTGCCAGCAGTTTTGGGGGTACCTCCCTCTATGGCTACACCTTC.

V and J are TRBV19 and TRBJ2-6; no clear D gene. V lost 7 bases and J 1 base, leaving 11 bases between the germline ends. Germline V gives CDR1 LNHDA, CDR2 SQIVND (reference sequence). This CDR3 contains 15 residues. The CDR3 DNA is TGTGCCAGTACCCAGGACGGATCTGGGGCCAACGTCCTGACTTTC. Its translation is CASTQDGSGANVLTF. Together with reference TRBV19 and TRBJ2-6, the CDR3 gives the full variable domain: DGGITQSPKYLFRKEGQNVTLSCEQNLNHDAMYWYRQDPGQGLRLIYYSQIVNDFQKGDIAEGYSVSREKKESFPLTVTSAQKNPTAFYLCASTQDGSGANVLTFGAGSRLTVL.

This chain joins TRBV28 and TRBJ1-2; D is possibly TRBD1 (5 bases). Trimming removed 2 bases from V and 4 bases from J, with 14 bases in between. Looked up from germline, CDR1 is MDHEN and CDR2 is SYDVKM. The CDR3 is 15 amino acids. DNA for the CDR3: TGTGCCAGCAGTTTACTCTGGGGCAGCTCCTATGGCTACACCTTC. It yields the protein CASSLLWGSSYGYTF.

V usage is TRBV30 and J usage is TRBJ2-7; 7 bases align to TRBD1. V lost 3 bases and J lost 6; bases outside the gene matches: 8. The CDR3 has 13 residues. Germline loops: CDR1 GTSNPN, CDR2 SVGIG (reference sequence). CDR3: CAWRIHRGFEQYF. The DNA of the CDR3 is TGTGCCTGGAGGATCCACAGGGGATTCGAGCAGTACTTC.

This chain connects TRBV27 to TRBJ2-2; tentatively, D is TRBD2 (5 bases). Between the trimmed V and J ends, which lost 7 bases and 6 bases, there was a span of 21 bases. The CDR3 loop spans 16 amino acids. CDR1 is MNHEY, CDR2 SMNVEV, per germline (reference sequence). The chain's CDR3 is CASTLLGLAGAGELFF. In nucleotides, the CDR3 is TGTGCCAGCACTCTATTAGGGCTAGCTGGTGCCGGGGAGCTGTTTTTT.

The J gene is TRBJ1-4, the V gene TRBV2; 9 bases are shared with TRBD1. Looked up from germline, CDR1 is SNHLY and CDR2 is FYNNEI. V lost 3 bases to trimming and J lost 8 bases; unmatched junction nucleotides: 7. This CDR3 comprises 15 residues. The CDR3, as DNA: TGTGCCAGCAGTGACCACGGGACAGGGTTGGAAAAACTGTTTTTT. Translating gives CASSDHGTGLEKLFF.

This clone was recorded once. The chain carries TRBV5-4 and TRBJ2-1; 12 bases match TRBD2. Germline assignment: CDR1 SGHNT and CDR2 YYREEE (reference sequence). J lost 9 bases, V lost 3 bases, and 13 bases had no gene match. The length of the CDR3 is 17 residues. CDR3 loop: CASSWGGASGRVSEQFF. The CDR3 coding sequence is TGTGCCAGCAGCTGGGGGGGTGCTAGCGGGAGGGTTAGTGAGCAGTTCTTC.